One sample yielded the 24 T cell receptor beta chains listed below, sequenced in a study of vaccination and CD4 T cells after COVID-19 (dated by TCRdb to 2021 to 2024). In the paper's terms, the treatment or condition label means: roughly 11-day PBMC culture with coronavirus spike peptide pools or control peptides (ViraFEST assay). Library prep was done by PCR. Sequencing relied on an Illumina iSeq 100. TCR sequencing of DNA from cultured CD4+ T cells used the Oncomine TCR Beta short-read assay at the Johns Hopkins FTIC core. The public reads were run again by TCRdb, first through fastp at Q25 and then through MiXCR, and only productive beta chains were kept. Identical CDR3 protein sequences are pooled into one entry, listed with their most common genes and DNA. Here the sample has roughly 7,400 distinct CDR3 sequences; approximately 55% occur a single time. The ten largest clones add up to 30% to 35% of the sample.

Their target antigens are unknown. The sequencing input was CD4+ T cells from blood, cultured in vitro. These TCRs come from a human donor who had recovered from COVID-19.

By its share, this clonotype is large. The genes are TRBV29-1 and TRBJ1-6, with 10 bases lining up with TRBD1. Germline values: CDR1 SQVTM, CDR2 ANQGSEA. J was trimmed by 6 bases and V by 6 bases; bases with no gene match: 2. The CDR3 extends over 13 amino acids. CDR3 bases: TGCAGCGTACGGGACAGGGGTAATTCACCCCTCCACTTT. Translation: CSVRDRGNSPLHF.

The V call is TRBV6-2 or TRBV6-3, the J call TRBJ2-1; 10 nucleotides align to TRBD2. Trimming removed 5 bases from V and 6 bases from J; junction bases left unmatched: 10. Per germline, CDR1 MNHEY and CDR2 SVGEGT. This CDR3 contains 16 residues. CDR3 protein: CASSTQSGRGRNEQFF. CDR3 coding DNA: TGTGCCAGCAGTACCCAAAGCGGGAGGGGGCGCAATGAGCAGTTCTTC.

The genes are TRBV18 and TRBJ1-5; a weak D match, TRBD1 (6 bases). Trimming took off 5 bases at V and 2 bases at J, with 19 bases between the two ends. The V gene's germline CDR1 is KGHSH and CDR2 LQKENI. The CDR3 is 17 amino acids. The CDR3: CASSANRDNRGNQPQHF. For the CDR3, the DNA is TGTGCCAGCTCAGCAAACCGGGACAATCGAGGCAATCAGCCCCAGCATTTT.

This clonotype was seen just once. V gene TRBV5-1 combines with J gene TRBJ1-2; D remains unclear. This CDR3 has 13 residues. V was shortened by 5 bases and J by 5 bases, with 13 bases between the two germline ends. The germline V gene has CDR1 SGHRS and CDR2 YFSETQ. DNA for the CDR3: TGCGCCAGCAGTCGCGGAGAAGATTATGGCTACACCTTC. Its translation: CASSRGEDYGYTF.

This chain links TRBV12-3 or TRBV12-4 with TRBJ1-4; D not certain. V was cut by 1 base and J by 4 bases, with 13 bases left in between. The CDR3 sequence is 16 residues long. The chain's CDR3 is CASSLVRRGDNEKLFF. The CDR3 bases are TGTGCCAGCAGTTTAGTCCGACGCGGGGATAATGAAAAACTGTTTTTT.

V gene TRBV7-9 combines with J gene TRBJ1-3; D is perhaps TRBD1 (5 bases). V shed 5 bases and J shed 4 bases, with 15 bases lying between them. Germline V gene data show CDR1 as SEHNR and CDR2 as FQNEAQ (reference sequence). The CDR3 runs 15 residues. CDR3 nucleotides: TGTGCCAGCAGCCCCGGGGGGGGATCGGGAAACACCATATATTTT. It codes for CASSPGGGSGNTIYF.

The chain uses TRBV6-1 and TRBJ2-5; 8 bases align to TRBD1. The germline V gene has CDR1 MNHNS and CDR2 SASEGT. Trimming took 6 bases from V and 7 from J; bases not matched to a gene: 10. The CDR3 totals 14 residues. CDR3 bases: TGTGCCAGCAGGGAGGGACAGGCCTACGGGACCCAGTACTTC. It codes for CASREGQAYGTQYF.

The V and J genes are TRBV4-1 and TRBJ1-6; unclear D gene. The CDR3 runs 15 residues. Germline V gives CDR1 MGHRA, CDR2 YSYEKL. V was cut by 2 bases and J by 9 bases, with 14 bases left in between. CDR3 in amino acids: CASSQREDLISPLHF. The CDR3 DNA is TGCGCCAGCAGCCAACGAGAGGACTTGATTTCACCCCTCCACTTT.

The J gene is TRBJ1-3, the V gene TRBV10-2; D gene uncertain. Germline CDR1 reads WSHSY; CDR2 reads SAAADI. The CDR3 runs to 13 residues. V was cut by 3 bases and J by 8 bases, with 11 bases left in between. CDR3 protein: CASSDGSRDTIYF. CDR3 nucleotides: TGCGCCAGCAGTGATGGGAGTCGAGACACCATATATTTT.

This clonotype appeared a few times. This rearrangement joins TRBV6-1 to TRBJ2-5; D unclear. Per germline, CDR1 MNHNS and CDR2 SASEGT. Deletions cut 0 bases from V and 5 bases from J, with 4 bases between. The length of the CDR3 is 12 residues. The CDR3 DNA reads as TGTGCCAGCAGTGAAGCGGGGGAGACCCAGTACTTC. As protein: CASSEAGETQYF.

There are a few counts of this clonotype. V is TRBV27 and J is TRBJ1-5; 10 bases align to TRBD1. V shed 3 bases and J 3 bases; nucleotides not matched to a gene: 8. This CDR3 comprises 17 residues. In germline, CDR1 is MNHEY, CDR2 SMNVEV (reference sequence). The CDR3 DNA reads TGTGCCAGCAGTTTGGGGACAGGGGCCAGACTCAATCAGCCCCAGCATTTT. Amino acids: CASSLGTGARLNQPQHF.

Sample share makes this clonotype large (0.1 to 1%). The rearrangement joins TRBV21-1 to TRBJ1-4; no DNA check was done on the table's D call, TRBD1. TRBV21-1 is deemed a pseudogene. The CDR3 sequence is 14 residues long. The CDR3 reads CASSSWGRGEKLFF. The CDR3 coding sequence is TGTGCCAGCAGCTCCTGGGGGCGCGGAGAAAAACTGTTTTTT.

The chain carries TRBV6-1 and TRBJ2-1; 10 nucleotides align to TRBD1. The germline gives CDR1 MNHNS, CDR2 SASEGT. The CDR3 runs to 15 residues. V dropped 6 bases and J dropped 6; count of bases not matched to a gene: 8. The DNA for the CDR3 is TGTGCCAGCAGCTCCGGGACAGGGGATTCCAATGAGCAGTTCTTC. Its translation is CASSSGTGDSNEQFF.

This clonotype appeared a single time. In DNA form, the CDR3 reads TGTGCCATCAGTGAGTTGGGGCCTATTGGCTACACCTTC. Amino acids: CAISELGPIGYTF. The V call is TRBV10-3, the J call TRBJ1-2; D may be TRBD1 (5 bases). CDR3 length: 13 amino acids. Deletions cut 1 base from V and 7 bases from J, with 10 bases between. Germline V gene sequence: CDR1 ENHRY, CDR2 SYGVKD.

This clonotype has more than one count but fewer than ten. This rearrangement joins TRBV11-2 to TRBJ2-5; D remains unclear. V shed 5 bases and J shed 3 bases, with 4 bases lying between them. Germline V gene lookup returns CDR1 SGHAT and CDR2 FQNNGV. This CDR3 comprises 11 residues. The CDR3 DNA sequence: TGTGCCAGCAGCCGGAAAGAGACCCAGTACTTC. Translation gives CASSRKETQYF.

The CDR3: CAWSVGLSPLHF. The CDR3 nucleotides read TGTGCCTGGAGTGTAGGTTTATCACCCCTCCACTTT. V is TRBV30 and J is TRBJ1-6, with D uncertain. Trimming took 0 bases from V and 10 from J, leaving 7 bases between them. The CDR3 runs 12 residues. Germline CDR1 is GTSNPN and CDR2 is SVGIG (reference sequence).

This clonotype was recorded only once. CDR3 in DNA: TGCGCCAGCAGCCGGGGACAGGGGGCTGGCGGGGTTGGGACTGAAGCTTTCTTT. This encodes CASSRGQGAGGVGTEAFF. The gene calls are TRBV4-1 and TRBJ1-1; 12 nucleotides agree with TRBD1. This CDR3 comprises 18 residues. The germline CDR1 and CDR2 sequences are MGHRA and YSYEKL. The junction had 14 bases not matched to a gene; V was cut back by 4 bases and J by 5 bases.

The chain recombines TRBV2 with TRBJ2-7; D is unclear. Trimming left V 3 bases short and J 6 bases short, with 15 bases between. CDR3 length: 14 amino acids. Germline CDR1 reads SNHLY; CDR2 reads FYNNEI. CDR3 bases: TGTGCCAGCAGTGACTCCCGATTAGGGTCCGAGCAGTACTTC. It yields the protein CASSDSRLGSEQYF.

This clonotype came up once. The chain has TRBV20-1 and TRBJ2-5, with D perhaps TRBD2 (7 bases). V was clipped by 5 bases and J by 7 bases, with 17 bases between them. Germline lookup yields CDR1 DFQATT and CDR2 SNEGSKA (reference sequence). This CDR3 region has 13 residues. CDR3 DNA sequence: TGCAGTGCTTGGGGGGGGCTGCCCAGGACCCAGTACTTC. Translation: CSAWGGLPRTQYF.

This CDR3 is CASSPAGAGDAFF. CDR3 DNA sequence: TGTGCCAGTAGCCCGGCGGGGGCAGGGGACGCTTTCTTT. This chain connects TRBV19 to TRBJ1-1; possible D gene TRBD1, 6 bases. The CDR3 covers 13 residues. Trimming left V 6 bases short and J 11 bases short, with 19 bases between. Looked up from germline, CDR1 is LNHDA and CDR2 is SQIVND (reference sequence).

The rearrangement links TRBV12-3 or TRBV12-4 to TRBJ2-7; a weak D match, TRBD1 (6 bases). V shed 7 bases and J shed 1 base, with 14 bases lying between them. The CDR3 contains 14 residues. The CDR3 region has the DNA TGTGCCAGCATGAATAACAGGGATTCCTACGAGCAGTACTTC. This translates into CASMNNRDSYEQYF.

This sequence joins TRBV10-3 and TRBJ2-1; either TRBD1 or TRBD2 may supply D (5 bases each). With 8 bases removed from V and 6 bases from J, the gap between germline ends came to 5 bases. The germline gives CDR1 ENHRY, CDR2 SYGVKD. The CDR3 sequence is 10 residues long. The chain's CDR3 is CAIGGNEQFF. The CDR3 nucleotides read TGTGCCATCGGGGGCAATGAGCAGTTCTTC.

This clonotype appeared a few times. The V and J genes are TRBV20-1 and TRBJ1-2, with a tentative D call TRBD1 (5 bases). In germline, CDR1 is DFQATT, CDR2 SNEGSKA (reference sequence). The CDR3 contains 12 residues. V dropped 4 bases and J dropped 5 bases, with 11 bases sitting between them. The CDR3 is CSATAAGYGYTF. CDR3 nucleotide sequence: TGCAGTGCTACCGCAGCAGGGTATGGCTACACCTTC.

This sequence joins TRBV11-3 and TRBJ2-5; D ambiguous. The CDR3 runs to 12 residues. The germline V gene encodes CDR1 SGHNT and CDR2 YENEEA. Trimming stripped 3 bases from V and 5 bases from J, with 7 bases between. The DNA for the CDR3 is TGTGCCAGCAGCTTGGATGGGGAGACCCAGTACTTC. Protein: CASSLDGETQYF.